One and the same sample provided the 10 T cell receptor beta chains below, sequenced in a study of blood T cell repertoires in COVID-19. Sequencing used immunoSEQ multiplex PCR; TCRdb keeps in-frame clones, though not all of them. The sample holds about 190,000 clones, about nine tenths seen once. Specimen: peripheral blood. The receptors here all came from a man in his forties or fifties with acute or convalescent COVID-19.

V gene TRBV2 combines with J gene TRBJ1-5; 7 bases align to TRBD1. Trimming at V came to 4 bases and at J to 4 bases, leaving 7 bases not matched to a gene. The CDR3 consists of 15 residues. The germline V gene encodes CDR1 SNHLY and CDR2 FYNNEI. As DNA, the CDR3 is TGTGCCAGCAGTGCGCCGGGACAGCCTAATCAGCCCCAGCATTTT. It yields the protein CASSAPGQPNQPQHF.

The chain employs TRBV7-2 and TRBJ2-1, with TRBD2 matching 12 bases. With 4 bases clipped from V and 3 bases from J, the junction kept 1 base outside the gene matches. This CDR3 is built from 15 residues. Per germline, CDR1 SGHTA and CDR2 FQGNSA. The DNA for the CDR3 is TGTGCCAGCAGCTCACTAGCGGGGGGCTACAATGAGCAGTTCTTC. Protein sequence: CASSSLAGGYNEQFF.

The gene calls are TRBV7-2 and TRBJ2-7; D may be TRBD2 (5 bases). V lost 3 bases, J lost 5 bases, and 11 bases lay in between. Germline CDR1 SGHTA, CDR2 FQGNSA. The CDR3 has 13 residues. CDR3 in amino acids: CASSFGPGDEQYF. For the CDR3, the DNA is TGTGCCAGCAGCTTTGGCCCCGGGGACGAGCAGTACTTC.

The CDR3 bases are TGTGCCAGCAGCTACTTAATTACCCGGGACAGAGAATCCTACGAGCAGTACTTC. It encodes CASSYLITRDRESYEQYF. This chain connects TRBV7-9 to TRBJ2-7, with TRBD1 matching 7 bases. Germline CDR1 SEHNR, CDR2 FQNEAQ (reference sequence). With 4 bases clipped from V and 1 base from J, the junction kept 16 bases outside the gene matches. The CDR3 consists of 18 residues.

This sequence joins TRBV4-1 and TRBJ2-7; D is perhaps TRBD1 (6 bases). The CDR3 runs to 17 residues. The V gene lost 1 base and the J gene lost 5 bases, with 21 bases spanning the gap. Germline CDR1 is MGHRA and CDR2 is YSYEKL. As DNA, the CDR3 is TGCGCCAGCAGCCAAGGATTTCGGGACACCTCAACCGACGAGCAGTACTTC. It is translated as CASSQGFRDTSTDEQYF.

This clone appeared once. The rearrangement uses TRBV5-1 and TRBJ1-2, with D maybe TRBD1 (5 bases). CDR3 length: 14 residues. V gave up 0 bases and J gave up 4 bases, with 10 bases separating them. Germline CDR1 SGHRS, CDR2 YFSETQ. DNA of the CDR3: TGCGCCAGCAGCTTGGAAGGGACTGCCTATGGCTACACCTTC. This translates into CASSLEGTAYGYTF. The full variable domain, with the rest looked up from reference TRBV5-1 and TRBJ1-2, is KAGVTQTPRYLIKTRGQQVTLSCSPISGHRSVSWYQQTPGQGLQFLFEYFSETQRNKGNFPGRFSGRQFSNSRSEMNVSTLELGDSALYLCASSLEGTAYGYTFGSGTRLTVV.

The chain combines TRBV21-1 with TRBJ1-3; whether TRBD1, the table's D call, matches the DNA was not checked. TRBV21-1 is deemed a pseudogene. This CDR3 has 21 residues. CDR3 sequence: CASSERGRTGGPTPYENTIYF. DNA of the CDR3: TGTGCCAGCAGCGAAAGGGGGAGGACAGGGGGCCCTACCCCCTATGAAAACACCATATATTTT.

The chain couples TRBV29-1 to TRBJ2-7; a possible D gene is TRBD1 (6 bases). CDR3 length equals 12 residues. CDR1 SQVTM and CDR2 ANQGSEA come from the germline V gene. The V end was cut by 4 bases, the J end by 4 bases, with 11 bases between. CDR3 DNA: TGCAGCGTTGCAGGACAGCTATACGAGCAGTACTTC. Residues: CSVAGQLYEQYF.

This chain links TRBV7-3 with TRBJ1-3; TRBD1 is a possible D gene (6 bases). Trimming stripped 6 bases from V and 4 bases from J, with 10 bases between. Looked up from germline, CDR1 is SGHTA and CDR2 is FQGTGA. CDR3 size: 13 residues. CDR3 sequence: CASSRTAGNTIYF. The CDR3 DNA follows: TGTGCCAGCAGTCGGACAGCCGGAAACACCATATATTTT.

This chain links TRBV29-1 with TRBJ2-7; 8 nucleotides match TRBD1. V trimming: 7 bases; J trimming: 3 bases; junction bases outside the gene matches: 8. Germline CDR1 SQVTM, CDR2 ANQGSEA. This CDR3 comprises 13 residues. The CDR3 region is CSASTGTGYEQYF. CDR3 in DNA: TGCAGCGCCAGTACCGGGACAGGCTACGAGCAGTACTTC.